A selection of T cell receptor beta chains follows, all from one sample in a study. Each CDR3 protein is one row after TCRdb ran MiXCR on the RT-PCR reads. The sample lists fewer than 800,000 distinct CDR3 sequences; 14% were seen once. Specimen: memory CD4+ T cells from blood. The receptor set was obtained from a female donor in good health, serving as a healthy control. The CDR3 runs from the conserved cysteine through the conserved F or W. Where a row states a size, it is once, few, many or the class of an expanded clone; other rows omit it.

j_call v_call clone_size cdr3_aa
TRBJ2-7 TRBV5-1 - CASSLEAYYEQYF
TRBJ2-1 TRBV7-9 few CASRGGLHSYNEQFF
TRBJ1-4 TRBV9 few CASSVGWGRATNEKLFF
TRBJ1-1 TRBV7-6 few CASSPRDTLNTEAFF
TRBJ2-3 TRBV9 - CASSGLAGGRGDTQYF
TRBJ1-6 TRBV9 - CASSVGQLQNNSPLHF
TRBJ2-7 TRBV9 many CASRKGDLSSYEQYF
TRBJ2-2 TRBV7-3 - CASRTGNTEELFF
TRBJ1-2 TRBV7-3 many CASSSEGRGGYGYTF
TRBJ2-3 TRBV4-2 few CASSKNRLAGEGGPTDTQYF